These 3 T cell receptor beta chains were all obtained from the same sample, sequenced in a study of blood T cell repertoires in COVID-19. Clones were sequenced by immunoSEQ multiplex PCR, and TCRdb holds only the in-frame ones, with some missing. The data show a few hundred thousand clones, 80% to 90% seen once. The source material was peripheral blood. Receptors were obtained from a woman aged 50 to 60 who had recovered from COVID-19.

This clone turned up a few times. This rearrangement joins TRBV9 to TRBJ2-1, with D tentatively TRBD2 (6 bases). V lost 0 bases and J lost 6, with 7 bases in between. This CDR3 spans 13 amino acids. CDR1 is SGDLS and CDR2 is YYNGEE in the germline V gene. The CDR3 bases are TGTGCCAGCAGCGTAGAAGCGGGCAATGAGCAGTTCTTC. Translated: CASSVEAGNEQFF.

The chain has TRBV7-2 and TRBJ1-1, with D possibly TRBD1 on 5 matching bases. V lost 4 bases to trimming and J lost 1 base, with 10 bases between them. Per the germline V gene, CDR1 is SGHTA and CDR2 is FQGNSA. The CDR3 is 14 residues long. The CDR3 DNA sequence: TGTGCCAGCAGCTCCCAGGGAACGAACACTGAAGCTTTCTTT. Its translation is CASSSQGTNTEAFF.

This clone was seen a single time. The chain combines TRBV7-2 with TRBJ2-5; 7 bases map to TRBD2. The germline CDR1 and CDR2 sequences are SGHTA and FQGNSA. The CDR3 runs to 14 residues. The V segment lost 2 bases and the J segment 5 bases; nucleotides outside the gene matches: 5. The DNA of the CDR3 is TGTGCCAGCAGCTTATGGCGGGAGTCGGAGACCCAGTACTTC. It codes for CASSLWRESETQYF.